This T cell receptor beta chain was documented in a study of OX40 agonist ivuxolimab in advanced cancers. Overall study context: Subjects had a mean age of about 61 years, with a range of 23 to 79; just over 80% were male.

This CDR3 contains 12 residues. Germline V gene lookup returns CDR1 MNHNS and CDR2 SASEGT. The V gene lost 7 bases and the J gene lost 5 bases, with 11 bases spanning the gap. Remarks on this clone: What it binds is unknown.

Points from the study as a whole: Mean expanded clone counts were higher in CD8+ than CD4+ T cells. Partial responders at 0.1-3.0 mg/kg had among the lowest clonal expansion.

Some clones are missing from TCRdb's copy, which holds only in-frame ones; the method was immunoSEQ multiplex PCR. The data hold roughly 60,000 clones, with around 84% observed a single time. J is TRBJ1-2 and V is TRBV6-1; D gene uncertain. The sequence came from an adult with an advanced solid tumor such as melanoma, head and neck, liver or kidney cancer. Sequenced here: CD4+ or CD8+ T cells sorted from blood, sampled in a trial of the OX40 agonist ivuxolimab. The CDR3 is CASISGVYGYTF. CDR3 bases: TGTGCCAGCATCAGTGGGGTATATGGCTACACCTTC.